This TCR beta chain was retrieved from a study of beta chain features in type 1 diabetes. The wider study: All samples yielded roughly 100,000,000 examined sorted cells. Findings of the study overall: cDNA-based reads could over-represent cells with high TCR expression. Insertions at VDJ junctions were less frequent in type 1 diabetes patients. These patients also deleted more nucleotides at the same junctions. People with Type 1 diabetes carried modestly yet significantly shorter TCRB CDR3s in all four CD4+ subsets.

Unmatched junction bases numbered 6, after V lost 4 bases and J lost 8 bases. Germline CDR1 and CDR2: SGHRS and YFSETQ. This CDR3 comprises 15 residues. Every isolated RNA sample was fully reverse transcribed, so sequencing captured expressed TCRB transcripts. Deep immunoSEQ sequencing covered naive, central memory and regulatory T cell samples. Using immunoSEQ multiplex PCR, the repertoire was profiled, and TCRdb retains in-frame clones only, with some absent. The sample consists of 250,000 to 300,000 clones, 24% of them appearing once. This clone was counted between two and nine times. The antigen is unknown.

The sequenced sample was naive CD4+ T cells from blood. The sequence derives from a woman in her twenties or thirties with type 1 diabetes. The chain is built from TRBV5-1 and TRBJ2-1; 13 bases match TRBD2. CDR3 amino acids: CASSTGLAGVDEQFF. The CDR3 DNA reads as TGCGCCAGCAGCACCGGACTAGCGGGAGTGGATGAGCAGTTCTTC.